This TCR beta chain was identified in a study of response to subunit inactivated influenza vaccine. This CDR3 has 15 amino acids. V was clipped by 2 bases and J by 1 base; unmatched bases: 0. Germline V gene data show CDR1 as KGHDR and CDR2 as SFDVKD. This clonotype was detected many times. TCRdb reprocessed the RT-PCR reads with MiXCR, giving one entry per CDR3 protein. Of 650,000 or so distinct CDR3 sequences listed, 14% are singletons. Sequences were derived from PBMCs from blood, sampled approximately 15 days before vaccination. This clonotype originated in a man aged 45-65 years who received an inactivated influenza vaccine. The gene calls are TRBV24-1 and TRBJ2-3; 9 nucleotides align to TRBD1. The CDR3 DNA reads as TGTGCCACCAGTGATTGGACAGGGGGCACAGATACGCAGTATTTT. Its protein is CATSDWTGGTDTQYF.